This TCR beta chain was documented in a study of OX40 agonist ivuxolimab in advanced cancers. Whole-study context: Treatment of patients was with ivuxolimab, an agonistic anti-OX40 (CD134) antibody. Findings of the study overall: Low normalized T-cell clonal expansion was additionally recorded for some nonresponders. Dose levels from 0.1 to 3.0 mg/kg saw CD4+ and CD8+ blood T cells expand clonally by week 6.

Sequencing used immunoSEQ multiplex PCR; TCRdb keeps in-frame clones, though not all of them. The sample gives around 61,000 clones, 80% to 85% of which show up once; approximately 5% is in the top ten. Systemic immunosuppression or autoimmune disease history was grounds to exclude patients. Turning to this clone: Its antigen is unknown.

Germline CDR1 and CDR2: SNHLY and FYNNEI. V lost 5 bases to trimming and J lost 1 base; unmatched junction nucleotides: 4. This CDR3 comprises 14 residues. The clonotype was recovered from an adult with an advanced solid tumor such as melanoma, head and neck, liver or kidney cancer. The gene calls are TRBV2 and TRBJ1-1; 7 bases are a match to TRBD1. The sample consisted of CD4+ or CD8+ T cells sorted from blood, taken in a trial of the OX40 agonist ivuxolimab. DNA for the CDR3: TGTGCCAGCAGTTGGGACAGAGAGAACACTGAAGCTTTCTTT. It codes for CASSWDRENTEAFF.